This passage covers 25 T cell receptor beta chains from one sample sequenced in a study of blood T cells in healthy people across ages. The second PCR ran about 6 to 12 cycles with a sample-barcoded 5' primer and J-beta primers. TCRdb ran MiXCR on the 5' RACE reads and lists one entry per CDR3 protein. The data hold 1.2 million to 1.5 million distinct CDR3 sequences, with approximately 59% observed a single time. The specimen was blood. The receptors derive from a man aged 18-30 years in good health.

This clonotype has more than one count but fewer than ten. The chain uses TRBV14 and TRBJ2-7; TRBD1 matches at 7 bases. The CDR3 covers 14 residues. V was clipped by 1 base and J by 3 bases; unmatched bases: 3. The V gene's germline CDR1 is SGHDN and CDR2 FVKESK. This CDR3 is CASSQAGTDYEQYF. The CDR3 DNA is TGTGCCAGCAGCCAAGCAGGGACAGACTACGAGCAGTACTTC.

The V gene is TRBV12-5, the J gene TRBJ1-2; D unclear. Per the germline V gene, CDR1 is LGHNT and CDR2 is FRNRAP. With 0 bases removed from V and 3 bases from J, the gap between germline ends came to 11 bases. There are 15 residues in the CDR3. DNA for the CDR3: TGTGCTAGTGGTTTGGTTGGATCGGTTTACTATGGCTACACCTTC. Translating gives CASGLVGSVYYGYTF.

V is TRBV10-1 and J is TRBJ2-6; a possible D gene is TRBD2 (5 bases). This CDR3 comprises 17 residues. V was clipped by 7 bases and J by 0 bases, with 16 bases between them. Germline lookup yields CDR1 WNHNN and CDR2 SYGVQD (reference sequence). The DNA for the CDR3 is TGCGCCAGCATACTAGTCCAACCTTTCTCTGGGGCCAACGTCCTGACTTTC. Its translation: CASILVQPFSGANVLTF.

The V gene is TRBV2, the J gene TRBJ2-4; maybe TRBD1 (5 bases). The last part of the DNA fits TRBJ2-7 better; the J call may be wrong. Germline CDR1 SNHLY, CDR2 FYNNEI. This CDR3 comprises 12 residues. The CDR3 region has the DNA TGTGCCAGCGGGGCCCTGCGCTACGAGCAGTACTTC. Translation gives CASGALRYEQYF.

The J gene is TRBJ2-1, the V gene TRBV27, with D perhaps assigned TRBD1 or TRBD2 (5 bases each). Trimming stripped 4 bases from V and 8 bases from J, with 18 bases between. The CDR3 is 15 residues long. In germline, CDR1 is MNHEY, CDR2 SMNVEV (reference sequence). As DNA, the CDR3 is TGTGCCAGCAGTTCGACTTTAGGTTGGGACGATGAGCAGTTCTTC. It encodes CASSSTLGWDDEQFF.

The genes are TRBV7-2 and TRBJ2-1, with 9 positions matching TRBD2. Trimming cost V 1 base and J 7 bases; bases outside gene matches: 5. Germline values: CDR1 SGHTA, CDR2 FQGNSA. CDR3 length: 15 residues. For the CDR3, the DNA is TGTGCCAGCAGCTTAGGCGGGAGGGCCTTGAATGAGCAGTTCTTC. Protein product: CASSLGGRALNEQFF.

The chain employs TRBV20-1 and TRBJ2-3; no clear D. Deletions cut 8 bases from V and 2 bases from J, with 11 bases between. The CDR3 runs to 12 residues. CDR1 DFQATT and CDR2 SNEGSKA come from the germline V gene (reference sequence). This CDR3 is CSPSRATDTQYF. The CDR3 region has the DNA TGCAGTCCCAGCCGGGCCACAGATACGCAGTATTTT.

In its sample, this clonotype was seen once. V usage is TRBV7-8 and J usage is TRBJ2-1, with 9 bases that match TRBD1. This CDR3 region has 14 residues. CDR1 and CDR2 (germline): SGHVS, FQNEAQ. J lost 5 bases, V lost 8 bases, and 7 bases had no gene match. DNA of the CDR3: TGTGCCAGCCAGAGGACAGGGGCCAACAATGAGCAGTTCTTC. Protein sequence: CASQRTGANNEQFF.

The chain combines TRBV29-1 with TRBJ2-5; no firm D call. This CDR3 has 12 residues. V was pared by 3 bases and J by 2 bases, with 7 bases between. Germline V gene data show CDR1 as SQVTM and CDR2 as ANQGSEA. CDR3 nucleotides: TGCAGCGTTGACGGGCAGCAAGAGACCCAGTACTTC. Amino acids: CSVDGQQETQYF.

The sample holds a few counts of this clonotype. The rearrangement links TRBV11-2 to TRBJ2-7, with 7 bases fitting TRBD1. The V segment lost 5 bases and the J segment 11 bases; nucleotides outside the gene matches: 12. The germline V gene has CDR1 SGHAT and CDR2 FQNNGV. There are 13 residues in the CDR3. The CDR3 here is CASSGDGTAIKYF. DNA for the CDR3: TGTGCCAGCAGCGGAGACGGGACAGCCATTAAGTACTTC.

In nucleotides, the CDR3 is TGTGCCAGCAGTTTGTGGGGCCCCAATCAGCCCCAGCATTTT. The encoded protein is CASSLWGPNQPQHF. This sequence joins TRBV27 and TRBJ1-5; D possibly corresponds to TRBD1 (5 bases). The CDR3 is 14 amino acids. Between the trimmed V and J ends, which lost 3 bases and 3 bases, there was a span of 9 bases. Germline CDR1 is MNHEY and CDR2 is SMNVEV (reference sequence).

The DNA of the CDR3 is TGCGCCAGCAGCCGACAGACAGGGGTATCCTACGAGCAGTACTTC. Translated: CASSRQTGVSYEQYF. The rearrangement links TRBV4-1 to TRBJ2-7, with 8 nucleotides matching TRBD1. The germline CDR1 and CDR2 sequences are MGHRA and YSYEKL. The J segment lost 1 base and the V segment lost 4 bases, leaving 6 bases of the junction unmatched. The CDR3 covers 15 residues.

The table lists this clonotype with a few counts. This chain links TRBV29-1 with TRBJ2-7; tentatively, D is TRBD1 (6 bases). Germline CDR1 is SQVTM and CDR2 is ANQGSEA. The V and J ends lost 6 bases and 0 bases respectively, with 12 bases between them. The CDR3 contains 13 residues. The CDR3 protein is CSVLDRYSYEQYF. The CDR3 DNA follows: TGCAGCGTCCTGGACAGATACTCCTACGAGCAGTACTTC.

V gene TRBV2 combines with J gene TRBJ1-2, with D perhaps matching TRBD1 (6 bases). CDR1 is SNHLY and CDR2 is FYNNEI in the germline V gene. Trimming cost V 3 bases and J 4 bases, with 15 bases left between them. This CDR3 contains 15 residues. The chain's CDR3 is CASSDAGADGYGYTF. CDR3 coding DNA: TGTGCCAGCAGTGATGCGGGGGCGGATGGCTATGGCTACACCTTC.

The chain employs TRBV4-1 and TRBJ2-4; 10 bases map to TRBD1. The DNA end is a closer match to TRBJ2-7, so the J assignment may be wrong. CDR1 and CDR2 (germline): MGHRA, YSYEKL. This CDR3 comprises 16 residues. In nucleotides, the CDR3 is TGCGCCAGCAGCCAAGGACCGGGACAGGGGACCTACGAGCAGTACTTC. It codes for CASSQGPGQGTYEQYF.

This clonotype turned up a few times. This chain links TRBV6-6 with TRBJ2-4; a possible D gene is TRBD1 (5 bases). CDR1 is MNHNY, CDR2 SVGAGI, per germline (reference sequence). The CDR3 extends over 12 amino acids. The germline V and J ends were trimmed by 7 bases and 1 base, with 5 bases remaining between them. The CDR3 region is CASKGAKNIQYF. CDR3 nucleotide sequence: TGTGCCAGCAAGGGGGCCAAAAACATTCAGTACTTC.

This clonotype was counted only a few times. The genes are TRBV4-3 and TRBJ2-1, with 7 bases matching TRBD2. CDR3 length: 15 residues. The V gene's germline CDR1 is LGHNA and CDR2 YSLEER. After removal of 5 bases from V and 10 bases from J, the junction contained 14 bases not matched to a gene. The CDR3 DNA reads TGCGCCAGCAGCTCTGCTTTAGCGGGCCCCTCCGAGCAGTTCTTC. Amino acids: CASSSALAGPSEQFF.

The sample holds a few counts of this clonotype. This chain links TRBV10-1 with TRBJ2-1; D is undetermined. Trimming left V 2 bases short and J 6 bases short, with 11 bases between. Germline V gene data show CDR1 as WNHNN and CDR2 as SYGVQD (reference sequence). This CDR3 region has 14 residues. The CDR3, as DNA: TGCGCCAGCAGTGAGGATAAGGAGAGCAATGAGCAGTTCTTC. It translates to CASSEDKESNEQFF.

The chain is built from TRBV7-6 and TRBJ2-7, with no clear D. V shed 1 base and J shed 7 bases, with 20 bases lying between them. CDR1 SGHVS and CDR2 FNYEAQ come from the germline V gene. This CDR3 spans 16 amino acids. CDR3 in amino acids: CASSLDPGSPFNEQYF. CDR3 bases: TGTGCCAGCAGCTTAGATCCGGGTTCACCGTTTAATGAGCAGTACTTC.

The chain joins TRBV12-3 or TRBV12-4 to TRBJ2-3, with D perhaps TRBD1 (5 bases). V was clipped by 5 bases and J by 10 bases, with 22 bases between them. The CDR3 covers 15 residues. The CDR3 spells CASSLQGSSAMAQYF. The CDR3 bases are TGTGCCAGCAGTCTCCAGGGATCCTCCGCGATGGCGCAGTATTTT.

The sample holds a few counts of this clonotype. V gene TRBV15 combines with J gene TRBJ1-5; TRBD1 might be the D (5 bases). The V gene's germline CDR1 is LNHNV and CDR2 YYDKDF (reference sequence). The CDR3 loop spans 17 amino acids. The V and J ends lost 3 bases and 0 bases respectively, with 15 bases between them. The CDR3 DNA is TGTGCCACCAGCAGGGGACGGCATCAAAATAGCAATCAGCCCCAGCATTTT. Its protein is CATSRGRHQNSNQPQHF.

The gene calls are TRBV29-1 and TRBJ1-1, with a possible D match to TRBD1 (5 bases). The germline CDR1 and CDR2 sequences are SQVTM and ANQGSEA. The V end lost 5 bases, the J end lost 7 bases, and 8 bases lay between the germline ends. This CDR3 spans 10 amino acids. The CDR3 loop reads CSVLQVEAFF. The CDR3, as DNA: TGCAGCGTTTTACAGGTTGAAGCTTTCTTT.

This clonotype was detected only once. CDR3 amino acids: CATSSQWTDYEQYF. The CDR3 DNA is TGTGCCACCAGCTCACAATGGACAGACTACGAGCAGTACTTC. The chain joins TRBV15 to TRBJ2-7; TRBD1 might be the D (6 bases). Germline V gene lookup returns CDR1 LNHNV and CDR2 YYDKDF (reference sequence). The CDR3 has 14 residues. The ends were cut back, 5 bases at V and 3 bases at J, with 14 bases in the middle.

This rearrangement joins TRBV28 to TRBJ1-6, with D maybe TRBD1 (5 bases). CDR1 MDHEN and CDR2 SYDVKM come from the germline V gene. V was pared by 3 bases and J by 9 bases, with 12 bases between. This CDR3 contains 14 residues. The CDR3 sequence: CASSFDQGPSPLHF. CDR3 DNA sequence: TGTGCCAGCAGTTTCGATCAGGGCCCTTCACCCCTCCACTTT.

This clonotype was detected only a few times. The chain recombines TRBV5-1 with TRBJ2-1, with TRBD2 as a possible D gene (7 bases). Trimming removed 4 bases at V and 4 bases at J, with 15 bases between. The CDR3 runs 15 residues. Germline V lookup: CDR1 SGHRS, CDR2 YFSETQ. The CDR3 reads CASSPLGGGYNEQFF. In nucleotides, the CDR3 is TGCGCCAGCAGCCCGCTGGGAGGGGGATACAATGAGCAGTTCTTC. Using reference TRBV5-1 and TRBJ2-1 for the parts outside the CDR3, the full variable domain is KAGVTQTPRYLIKTRGQQVTLSCSPISGHRSVSWYQQTPGQGLQFLFEYFSETQRNKGNFPGRFSGRQFSNSRSEMNVSTLELGDSALYLCASSPLGGGYNEQFFGPGTRLTVL.